In this sample, the clone carrying this T cell receptor beta chain turned up a few times. The antigen is unknown. The data originate from a study of T cell repertoires in cytomegalovirus infection. Study details: From public TCR beta signatures came an indication of both CMV infection and matching HLA type.

Germline V CDR1 and CDR2: MNHNS, SASEGT. J was trimmed by 4 bases and V by 7 bases; bases with no gene match: 5. This CDR3 spans 15 amino acids. A single record per CDR3 protein comes from TCRdb applying MiXCR to the reads. The sample consists of roughly 500,000 distinct CDR3 sequences, roughly a third of them appearing once. The sample here was cultured PBMCs, taken from culture after CMV antigen stimulation. This receptor was taken from a human donor in good health (CMV status not recorded). Some clones in this sample may be carry-over from other donors' samples. The V gene is TRBV6-1, the J gene TRBJ2-1; 12 positions agree with TRBD2. The CDR3 bases are TGTGCCAGCAACCCTAGCGGGAGGGCATACAATGAGCAGTTCTTC. This gives the protein CASNPSGRAYNEQFF.